The T cell receptor beta chain under discussion was sequenced for a study of cytomegalovirus exposure and HLA in healthy donors. This clone was counted once. The antigen remains undetermined. The germline gives CDR1 MDHEN, CDR2 SYDVKM. Trimming cost V 4 bases and J 10 bases, with 13 bases left between them. The CDR3 sequence is 12 residues long. PCR amplification relied on 60 Vbeta primers (plus 13 Jbeta primers). Profiled with immunoSEQ multiplex PCR; TCRdb holds only in-frame clones, not every one. Among some 190,000 clones listed, 76% were seen once. Study observations and caveats: TCR beta chain V- and J-gene trimming was linked, in a later analysis, to a missense variant in DCLRE1C. A cluster of highly shared sequence variants was likely a sequencing artifact. A previous analysis found most TCR beta V segments productive roughly 87% or roughly 30% of the time.

The V gene is TRBV28, the J gene TRBJ1-2; D is unclear. Material for sequencing was PBMCs. The TCR comes from a woman aged 25-40 years in good health and CMV-seropositive. The DNA for the CDR3 is TGTGCCAGCAGTTACTCCAGGCGCGTCTACACCTTC. Amino acid sequence: CASSYSRRVYTF.